This is a list of T cell receptor beta chains from one sample in a study of blood T cells in healthy people across ages. Via MiXCR, TCRdb re-called the 5' RACE reads, giving one row per CDR3 protein. The data contain 1.5 million or so distinct CDR3 sequences, around 39% of them singletons. The source material was blood. Receptors were obtained from a woman younger than 35 in good health. CDR3s leave out the opening cysteine and the closing phenylalanine or tryptophan. D genes are given only for firm matches. Clone sizes are given selectively: once, few, many, or a class where the clone is expanded.

few | TRBD2 | TRBJ2-3 | TRBV20-1 | SARKAGDTDTQY
NA | TRBD1 | NA | TRBV6-6 | ASSYDRAWHEQY
NA | TRBD2 | TRBJ2-1 | TRBV6-1 | ASRPGGSGGSYNEQF
few | NA | TRBJ1-5 | TRBV20-1 | SARALAPGKSNQPQH
NA | TRBD2 | TRBJ2-1 | TRBV20-1 | SARIGLGRDNEQF
NA | NA | TRBJ1-4 | TRBV12-3/TRBV12-4 | ASSPGGNVEKLF
NA | NA | TRBJ1-1 | TRBV6-5 | ASSYQMGRQKEAF
NA | NA | TRBJ1-5 | TRBV18 | ASSPRQGGNQPQH
NA | NA | TRBJ1-5 | TRBV12-3/TRBV12-4 | ASSLGAGPQPQH
NA | TRBD2 | TRBJ2-2 | TRBV20-1 | SANLLGAGAGELF
NA | TRBD2 | NA | TRBV20-1 | SAPSGGDETQY
few | TRBD1 | TRBJ1-5 | TRBV7-2 | ASSSSGGQGGGQPQH
NA | TRBD2 | TRBJ2-1 | TRBV15 | ATRVIAGDRYEQF
NA | NA | NA | TRBV20-1 | SASFPEWSTSSYNEQY
NA | NA | NA | TRBV4-2 | ASSQEQGHIQY
NA | NA | TRBJ1-2 | TRBV14 | ASSGSESGYT
NA | NA | TRBJ2-1 | TRBV7-8 | TSSKGTGGSYNEQF
NA | NA | TRBJ1-2 | TRBV28 | ASSLGAATALYGYT
NA | NA | TRBJ1-3 | TRBV7-2 | ASSPGLSRAGNTIY
NA | NA | TRBJ2-7 | TRBV27 | ASSLDGAVYEQY
NA | TRBD2 | TRBJ2-3 | TRBV7-2 | ASSLSGTGPFSTDTQY
NA | TRBD2 | TRBJ2-1 | TRBV20-1 | SASKGLAGFSSYNEQF
NA | TRBD1 | TRBJ2-6 | TRBV5-1 | ASSLVVTGGSGANVLT
NA | NA | TRBJ1-5 | TRBV5-6 | ASTLSSSNQPQH
NA | TRBD2 | TRBJ2-3 | TRBV7-9 | ASSLGPSGSGTDTQY
few | TRBD1 | TRBJ1-1 | TRBV29-1 | SVVGQGGTEAF
NA | NA | TRBJ1-1 | TRBV2 | ASIQTENTEAF
NA | TRBD1 | TRBJ2-7 | TRBV27 | ASSLSIRGYEQY
NA | NA | TRBJ2-1 | TRBV20-1 | SAPTGGADEQF
few | TRBD1 | TRBJ2-3 | TRBV7-2 | ASSLADRIWSDTQY
NA | NA | TRBJ1-1 | TRBV3-1 | ASSQEYRSATEAF
NA | NA | TRBJ1-4 | TRBV12-3/TRBV12-4 | ASSLGPGPGGLF
few | TRBD2 | TRBJ2-5 | TRBV6-1 | ASSESASGKKTQY
NA | TRBD2 | TRBJ2-7 | TRBV12-3/TRBV12-4 | ASSSGVASGSLIYEQY
NA | NA | TRBJ2-1 | TRBV6-5 | ASSSPRSGSYNEQF
NA | NA | TRBJ2-7 | TRBV5-1 | ASRVDAGSTYEQY
NA | NA | NA | TRBV6-5 | ASSYFSLGSKETQY
few | NA | TRBJ1-2 | TRBV20-1 | GAGANYGYT
few | TRBD2 | TRBJ2-3 | TRBV6-1 | ASRESGAVVTDTQY
NA | TRBD2 | TRBJ2-3 | TRBV29-1 | SVDGRASGSTDTQY
NA | NA | TRBJ2-1 | TRBV12-5 | ASGWVEGGGRCCSYNEQF
NA | TRBD2 | TRBJ2-7 | TRBV12-3/TRBV12-4 | VSSPYGTTTYEQY
NA | NA | TRBJ1-2 | TRBV27 | ASSLSWSSVGYT